Below are 23 T cell receptor beta chains sequenced from a single sample in a study of T cell responses to AZD1222 COVID-19 vaccine. Generated by immunoSEQ multiplex PCR, the TCRdb table keeps only in-frame clones and is missing some. The sample includes around 130,000 clones, 70% to 90% of them seen just once. Sequences were derived from peripheral blood, sampled on day 0 of AZD1222 vaccination. Source of these receptors: an adult in good health.

This clone was picked up one time. V gene TRBV6-5 combines with J gene TRBJ2-7; 8 nucleotides match TRBD1. V lost 6 bases and J lost 4; bases outside the gene matches: 8. CDR1 and CDR2 from the germline V gene are MNHEY and SVGAGI. The CDR3 has 14 amino acids. CDR3 residues: CASRETGELYEQYF. The CDR3, as DNA: TGTGCCAGCAGGGAGACAGGGGAACTTTACGAGCAGTACTTC.

This chain connects TRBV6-5 to TRBJ1-1; D is unclear. This CDR3 region has 15 residues. V gave up 2 bases and J gave up 1 base, with 11 bases separating them. Germline V gives CDR1 MNHEY, CDR2 SVGAGI. DNA for the CDR3: TGTGCCAGCAGTTACGGGAGGCAGAAGAACACTGAAGCTTTCTTT. It yields the protein CASSYGRQKNTEAFF.

The chain employs TRBV4-2 and TRBJ2-1; D call uncertain. The germline V gene has CDR1 LGHNA and CDR2 YNFKEQ. V lost 1 base and J 0 bases, leaving 13 bases between the germline ends. CDR3 size: 17 residues. The CDR3 bases are TGTGCCAGCAGCCAAGGATCCTGGGGAAGCTCCTACAATGAGCAGTTCTTC. Translating it yields CASSQGSWGSSYNEQFF.

This clone was detected once. The DNA for the CDR3 is TGTGCCACCAGCAGAGACCGTCTGAGTCTAGCGGGAGACCCTTCCAATGAGCAGTTCTTC. Translation gives CATSRDRLSLAGDPSNEQFF. The chain recombines TRBV15 with TRBJ2-1; 10 bases are a match to TRBD2. The V and J ends lost 0 bases and 6 bases, in that order; junction bases with no gene match: 17. Germline assignment: CDR1 LNHNV and CDR2 YYDKDF (reference sequence). The CDR3 is made up of 20 amino acids.

The genes are TRBV4-1 and TRBJ1-2, with TRBD1 matching 12 bases. CDR3 length: 16 residues. Germline CDR1 and CDR2: MGHRA and YSYEKL. V gave up 1 base and J gave up 8 bases; unmatched junction bases: 8. CDR3 residues: CASSQAPGQGAQGYTF. The DNA of the CDR3 is TGCGCCAGCAGCCAAGCGCCGGGACAGGGGGCGCAAGGCTACACCTTC.

The chain has TRBV27 and TRBJ1-1; tentative D call: TRBD1 (6 bases). Trimming took off 1 base at V and 1 base at J, with 13 bases between the two ends. This CDR3 is 16 amino acids long. Germline CDR1 MNHEY, CDR2 SMNVEV (reference sequence). The CDR3 spells CASSLFGGARNTEAFF. CDR3 sequence (DNA): TGTGCCAGCAGTTTATTCGGGGGCGCTCGGAACACTGAAGCTTTCTTT.

This clone appeared once. CDR3: CASSEGSGNTIYF. As DNA, the CDR3 is TGTGCCAGCAGTGAAGGCTCTGGAAACACCATATATTTT. The chain is built from TRBV6-4 and TRBJ1-3; D remains ambiguous. The CDR3 contains 13 residues. Germline CDR1 reads MRHNA; CDR2 reads SNTAGT. Trimming cost V 3 bases and J 0 bases, with 3 bases left between them.

The rearrangement joins TRBV7-9 to TRBJ2-2, with 8 nucleotides matching TRBD2. The CDR3 is made up of 15 amino acids. Germline V gives CDR1 SEHNR, CDR2 FQNEAQ (reference sequence). Germline trimming cut 5 bases from V and 6 bases from J; bases unmatched to any gene: 8. CDR3 protein: CASSLKREWAGELFF. CDR3 DNA sequence: TGTGCCAGCAGCCTCAAGCGGGAGTGGGCCGGGGAGCTGTTTTTT. The full variable domain, in which reference TRBV7-9 and TRBJ2-2 provide the parts outside the CDR3, is DTGVSQNPRHKITKRGQNVTFRCDPISEHNRLYWYRQTLGQGPEFLTYFQNEAQLEKSRLLSDRFSAERPKGSFSTLEIQRTEQGDSAMYLCASSLKREWAGELFFGEGSRLTVL.

This chain connects TRBV15 to TRBJ1-2, with D unclear. The CDR3 totals 13 residues. V gave up 0 bases and J gave up 8 bases, with 10 bases separating them. Germline CDR1 and CDR2: LNHNV and YYDKDF (reference sequence). CDR3 in DNA: TGTGCCACCAGCAGAGATTCCCCGGGGGGCTACACCTTC. Protein: CATSRDSPGGYTF.

This clone was observed a handful of times. The chain carries TRBV7-8 and TRBJ2-7, with 7 bases lining up with TRBD2. The V gene end was trimmed by 3 bases and the J gene end by 3 bases; junction bases not matched to a gene: 20. CDR1 and CDR2 from the germline V gene are SGHVS and FQNEAQ. The CDR3 is made up of 19 amino acids. The CDR3: CASSFPGLSAEEWGYEQYF. CDR3 DNA sequence: TGTGCCAGCAGCTTCCCGGGACTATCGGCCGAAGAGTGGGGCTACGAGCAGTACTTC.

The rearrangement uses TRBV7-9 and TRBJ1-2; D not certain. The CDR3 loop spans 13 amino acids. Per the germline V gene, CDR1 is SEHNR and CDR2 is FQNEAQ (reference sequence). Trimming left V 5 bases short and J 2 bases short, with 9 bases between. The DNA of the CDR3 is TGTGCCAGCAGCCGTCCAGAGAACTATGGCTACACCTTC. Translated, it gives CASSRPENYGYTF.

V and J are TRBV6-4 and TRBJ1-6, with 8 bases matching TRBD1. Germline V gene lookup returns CDR1 MRHNA and CDR2 SNTAGT. This CDR3 spans 14 amino acids. V trimming: 6 bases; J trimming: 8 bases; junction bases outside the gene matches: 6. Written as DNA, the CDR3 is TGTGCCAGCAGAGAACAGGGGGATCATTCACCCCTCCACTTT. This codes for CASREQGDHSPLHF.

The chain combines TRBV27 with TRBJ1-6, with TRBD1 identical over 7 bases. The germline gives CDR1 MNHEY, CDR2 SMNVEV (reference sequence). V was clipped by 5 bases and J by 2 bases; unmatched bases: 6. This CDR3 has 16 amino acids. The CDR3 coding sequence is TGTGCCAGCAGTGCCTACGGGACAGCCTATAATTCACCCCTCCACTTT. The encoded protein is CASSAYGTAYNSPLHF.

About this clone itself: This likely stems from a read error, as it lies one base from a far larger clone. The chain couples TRBV7-9 to TRBJ1-1; TRBD1 agrees at 9 bases. Germline loops: CDR1 SEHNR, CDR2 FQNEAQ (reference sequence). V trimming: 11 bases; J trimming: 0 bases; junction bases outside the gene matches: 4. CDR3 size: 13 residues. The CDR3 nucleotides are TGTGCCGTAACAGGGGGCGTGAACACTGAAGCTTTCTTT. Translation: CAVTGGVNTEAFF. Supplemented by reference TRBV7-9 and TRBJ1-1, the full variable domain reads DTGVSQNPRHKITKRGQNVTFRCDPISEHNRLYWYRQTLGQGPEFLTYFQNEAQLEKSRLLSDRFSAERPKGSFSTLEIQRTEQGDSAMYLCAVTGGVNTEAFFGQGTRLTVV.

The genes are TRBV11-2 and TRBJ1-2; D perhaps matches TRBD1 (5 bases). This CDR3 is built from 15 residues. CDR1 SGHAT and CDR2 FQNNGV come from the germline V gene. Trimming removed 6 bases from V and 3 bases from J, with 17 bases in between. The CDR3 nucleotides read TGTGCCAGCAGGGCTCCAGGGAGGAGGGACTATGGCTACACCTTC. Protein product: CASRAPGRRDYGYTF.

The rearrangement uses TRBV27 and TRBJ1-1; D gene unclear. From germline, CDR1 is MNHEY and CDR2 SMNVEV (reference sequence). The CDR3 is 16 amino acids. V dropped 3 bases and J dropped 4 bases, with 18 bases sitting between them. In nucleotides, the CDR3 is TGTGCCAGCAGTTTTCGCCCTTCCTACTTAGGCACTGAAGCTTTCTTT. Encoded protein: CASSFRPSYLGTEAFF.

This clone appeared a single time. This chain joins TRBV10-1 and TRBJ1-2; D possibly corresponds to TRBD1 (6 bases). This CDR3 region has 12 residues. The V end lost 8 bases, the J end lost 2 bases, and 9 bases lay between the germline ends. Looked up from germline, CDR1 is WNHNN and CDR2 is SYGVQD (reference sequence). CDR3 in amino acids: CASEDRNYGYTF. CDR3 DNA sequence: TGCGCCAGCGAAGACAGGAACTATGGCTACACCTTC.

Only one count was recorded for this clone. This chain uses TRBV19 with TRBJ1-2; 9 positions match TRBD1. V shed 6 bases, J shed 7 bases, and the junction held 6 bases outside the gene matches. Germline V lookup: CDR1 LNHDA, CDR2 SQIVND (reference sequence). There are 13 residues in the CDR3. The CDR3 DNA reads as TGTGCCAGTAGCCAAAGGACAGGGGCTGGCTACACCTTC. Its translation is CASSQRTGAGYTF.

The chain employs TRBV3-1 (or the pseudogene TRBV3-2) and TRBJ1-2; 8 nucleotides line up with TRBD1. V lost 4 bases, J lost 7 bases, and 5 bases stayed unmatched. Germline V gene sequence: CDR1 LGHDT, CDR2 YNNKEL (reference sequence). The CDR3 length is 13 residues. CDR3 region: CASSLGQGLGYTF. The CDR3 DNA reads as TGTGCCAGCAGCCTCGGACAGGGTCTTGGCTACACCTTC.

This chain links TRBV6-2 or TRBV6-3 with TRBJ1-5, with TRBD1 matching 10 bases. The J segment lost 6 bases and the V segment lost 6 bases, leaving 8 bases of the junction unmatched. CDR1 and CDR2 from the germline V gene are MNHEY and SVGEGT. The CDR3 totals 15 residues. The CDR3 here is CASSDLGQGLQPQHF. CDR3 nucleotides: TGTGCCAGCAGCGACCTGGGACAGGGGCTTCAGCCCCAGCATTTT.

The rearrangement links TRBV19 to TRBJ1-1; no reliable D call. The CDR3 runs to 14 residues. V gave up 2 bases and J gave up 7 bases, with 14 bases separating them. CDR1 and CDR2 (germline): LNHDA, SQIVND (reference sequence). As DNA, the CDR3 is TGTGCCAGTAGTATAAGTAGTGGTCGGGGTGAAGCTTTCTTT. Residues: CASSISSGRGEAFF.

The V call is TRBV1, the J call TRBJ2-7; no DNA check was done on the table's D call, TRBD2. TRBV1 is tagged as a pseudogene. This CDR3 has 19 residues. DNA for the CDR3: TGCACCAGCAGCCAAGTAGCCTCGGGCCTAGCGGGAGTAACCTACGAGCAGTACTTC. Translated, it gives CTSSQVASGLAGVTYEQYF.

The chain is built from TRBV7-9 and TRBJ2-3; D is perhaps TRBD2 (7 bases). This CDR3 region has 15 residues. Germline CDR1 is SEHNR and CDR2 is FQNEAQ (reference sequence). Trimming took off 5 bases at V and 5 bases at J, with 17 bases between the two ends. The DNA of the CDR3 is TGTGCCAGCAGCCTACGGCCGGGGGGCCTAGATACGCAGTATTTT. This codes for CASSLRPGGLDTQYF.